The text below deals with one T cell receptor (beta chain). The data derive from a study of blood T cell repertoires in COVID-19. Trimming removed 7 bases from V and 4 bases from J, with 14 bases in between. Germline loops: CDR1 SNHLY, CDR2 FYNNEI. This CDR3 comprises 14 residues. Sequencing was performed with immunoSEQ multiplex PCR; in TCRdb, only in-frame clones are kept and a portion is missing. The top ten hold more than 7.5% of the sample, which has 300,000 to 350,000 clones, roughly 90% seen once. The sequence was obtained from a man aged 30 to 45 with COVID-19, enrolled during active disease. This rearrangement joins TRBV2 to TRBJ1-5, with D possibly TRBD1 on 5 matching bases. The sample consisted of peripheral blood. The CDR3 spells CASTLGGWNQPQHF. CDR3 nucleotides: TGTGCCAGCACTCTGGGGGGATGGAATCAGCCCCAGCATTTT. The full variable domain, rest sourced from reference TRBV2 and TRBJ1-5, is EPEVTQTPSHQVTQMGQEVILRCVPISNHLYFYWYRQILGQKVEFLVSFYNNEISEKSEIFDDQFSVERPDGSNFTLKIRSTKLEDSAMYFCASTLGGWNQPQHFGDGTRLSIL.